The clone carrying this TCR beta chain was seen just once. There are 14 residues in the CDR3. Germline V gives CDR1 MDHEN, CDR2 SYDVKM. Trimming cost V 5 bases and J 5 bases; bases outside gene matches: 4. Participants spanned ages about 18 to 90 years and resided in roughly 22 US areas. The assay was immunoSEQ multiplex PCR, and TCRdb's table has in-frame clones only and misses some. The sample carries over 120,000 clones, around 83% recorded once. The sample is drawn from a study of blood T cell repertoires in COVID-19. The chain joins TRBV28 to TRBJ1-5; 9 nucleotides agree with TRBD1. Specimen: PBMCs or T cells enriched from blood (not recorded which). This receptor was identified in a man in his fifties who had recovered from COVID-19. CDR3 protein: CASSDGTGYQPQHF. DNA for the CDR3: TGTGCCAGCAGTGACGGGACAGGGTATCAGCCCCAGCATTTT.